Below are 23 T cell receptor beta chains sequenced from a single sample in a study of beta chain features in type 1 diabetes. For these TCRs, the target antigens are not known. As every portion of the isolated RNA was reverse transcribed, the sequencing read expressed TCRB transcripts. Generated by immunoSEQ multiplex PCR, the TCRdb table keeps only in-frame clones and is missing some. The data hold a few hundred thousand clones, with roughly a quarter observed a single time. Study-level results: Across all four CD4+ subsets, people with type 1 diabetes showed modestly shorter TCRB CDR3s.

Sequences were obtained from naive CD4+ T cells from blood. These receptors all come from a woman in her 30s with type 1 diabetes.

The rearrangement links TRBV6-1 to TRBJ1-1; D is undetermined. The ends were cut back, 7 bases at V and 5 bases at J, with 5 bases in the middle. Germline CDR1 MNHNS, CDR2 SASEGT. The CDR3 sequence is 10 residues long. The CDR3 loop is CASTRTEAFF. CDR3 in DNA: TGTGCCAGCACTCGGACTGAAGCTTTCTTT.

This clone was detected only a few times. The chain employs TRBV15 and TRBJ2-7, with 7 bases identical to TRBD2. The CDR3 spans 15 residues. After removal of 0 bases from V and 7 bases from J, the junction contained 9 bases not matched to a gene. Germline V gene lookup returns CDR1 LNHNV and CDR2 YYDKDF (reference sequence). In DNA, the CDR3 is TGTGCCACCAGCAGAGATCCCGCGGGAGTGGGTGAGCAGTACTTC. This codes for CATSRDPAGVGEQYF.

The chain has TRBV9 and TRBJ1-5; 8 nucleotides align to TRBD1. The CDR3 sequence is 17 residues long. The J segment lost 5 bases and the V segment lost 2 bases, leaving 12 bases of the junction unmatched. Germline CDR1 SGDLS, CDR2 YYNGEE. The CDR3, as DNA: TGTGCCAGCAGCGTCGGACAGGGCATCCCGTTCGATCAGCCCCAGCATTTT. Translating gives CASSVGQGIPFDQPQHF.

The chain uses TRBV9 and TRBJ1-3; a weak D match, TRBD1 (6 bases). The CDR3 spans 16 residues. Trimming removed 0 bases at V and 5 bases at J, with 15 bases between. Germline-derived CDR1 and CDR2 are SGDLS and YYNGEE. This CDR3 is CASSVGGGWGRNTIYF. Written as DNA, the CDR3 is TGTGCCAGCAGCGTAGGTGGGGGCTGGGGACGAAACACCATATATTTT. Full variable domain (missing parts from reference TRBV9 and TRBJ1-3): DSGVTQTPKHLITATGQRVTLRCSPRSGDLSVYWYQQSLDQGLQFLIQYYNGEERAKGNILERFSAQQFPDLHSELNLSSLELGDSALYFCASSVGGGWGRNTIYFGEGSWLTVV.

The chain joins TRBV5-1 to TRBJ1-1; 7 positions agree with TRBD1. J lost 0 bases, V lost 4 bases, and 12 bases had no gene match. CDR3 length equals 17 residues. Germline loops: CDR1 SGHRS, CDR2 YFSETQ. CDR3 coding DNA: TGCGCCAGCAGCGATCTAGAGGGGGCCGCACTGAACACTGAAGCTTTCTTT. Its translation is CASSDLEGAALNTEAFF.

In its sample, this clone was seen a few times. The CDR3 is CASSISRDLNEQFF. The CDR3 region has the DNA TGCGCCAGCAGCATCTCCCGGGACTTAAATGAGCAGTTCTTC. V usage is TRBV5-1 and J usage is TRBJ2-1, with D possibly TRBD2 on 6 matching bases. With 4 bases removed from V and 7 bases from J, the gap between germline ends came to 15 bases. CDR1 and CDR2 from the germline V gene are SGHRS and YFSETQ. CDR3 length equals 14 residues.

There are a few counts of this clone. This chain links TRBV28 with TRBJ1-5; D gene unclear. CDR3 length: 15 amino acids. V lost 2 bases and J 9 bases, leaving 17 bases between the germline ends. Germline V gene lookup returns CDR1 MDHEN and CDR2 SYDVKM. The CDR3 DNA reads TGTGCCAGCAGTTTACTAGAAGGAGCTCTTGGGCCCCAGCATTTT. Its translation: CASSLLEGALGPQHF.

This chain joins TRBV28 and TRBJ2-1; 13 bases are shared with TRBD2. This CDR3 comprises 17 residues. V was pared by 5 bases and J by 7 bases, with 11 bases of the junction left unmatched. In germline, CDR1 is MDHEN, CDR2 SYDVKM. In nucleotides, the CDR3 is TGTGCCAGCAGTGCCGAAACGACTAGCGGGAGGAGGAATGAGCAGTTCTTC. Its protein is CASSAETTSGRRNEQFF. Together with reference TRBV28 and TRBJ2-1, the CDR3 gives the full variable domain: DVKVTQSSRYLVKRTGEKVFLECVQDMDHENMFWYRQDPGLGLRLIYFSYDVKMKEKGDIPEGYSVSREKKERFSLILESASTNQTSMYLCASSAETTSGRRNEQFFGPGTRLTVL.

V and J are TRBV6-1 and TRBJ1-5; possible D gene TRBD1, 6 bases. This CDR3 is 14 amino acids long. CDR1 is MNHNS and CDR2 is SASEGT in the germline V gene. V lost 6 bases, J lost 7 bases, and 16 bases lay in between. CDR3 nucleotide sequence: TGTGCCAGCAGCCTTAGCCGGGACAACCAGCCCCAGCATTTT. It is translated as CASSLSRDNQPQHF.

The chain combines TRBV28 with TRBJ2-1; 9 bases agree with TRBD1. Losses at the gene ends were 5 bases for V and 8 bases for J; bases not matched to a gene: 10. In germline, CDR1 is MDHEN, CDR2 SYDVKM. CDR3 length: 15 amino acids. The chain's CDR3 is CASSGADRGRDEQFF. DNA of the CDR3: TGTGCCAGCAGTGGGGCCGACAGGGGGAGGGATGAGCAGTTCTTC.

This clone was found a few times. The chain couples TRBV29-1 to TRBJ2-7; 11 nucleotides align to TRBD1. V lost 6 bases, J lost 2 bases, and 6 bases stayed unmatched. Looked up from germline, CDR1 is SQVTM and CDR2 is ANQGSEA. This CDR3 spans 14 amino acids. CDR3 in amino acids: CSVGRGQGAYEQYF. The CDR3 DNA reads TGCAGCGTCGGCAGGGGACAGGGGGCCTACGAGCAGTACTTC.

The CDR3 spells CSVTGSPYLMNTEAFF. The CDR3 bases are TGCAGCGTTACAGGGAGCCCCTACCTTATGAACACTGAAGCTTTCTTT. The chain uses TRBV29-1 and TRBJ1-1; a possible D gene is TRBD1 (6 bases). The germline V and J ends were trimmed by 5 bases and 0 bases, with 19 bases remaining between them. Germline V gene data show CDR1 as SQVTM and CDR2 as ANQGSEA. This CDR3 has 16 residues.

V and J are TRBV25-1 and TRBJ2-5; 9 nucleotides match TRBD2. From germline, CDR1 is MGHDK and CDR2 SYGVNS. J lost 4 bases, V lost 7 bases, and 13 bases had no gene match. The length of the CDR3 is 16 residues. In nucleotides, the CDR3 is TGTGCCAGCACCCCCAGATTAGCGGGAGAGCGAGAGACCCAGTACTTC. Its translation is CASTPRLAGERETQYF. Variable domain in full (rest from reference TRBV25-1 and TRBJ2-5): EADIYQTPRYLVIGTGKKITLECSQTMGHDKMYWYQQDPGMELHLIHYSYGVNSTEKGDLSSESTVSRIRTEHFPLTLESARPSHTSQYLCASTPRLAGERETQYFGPGTRLLVL.

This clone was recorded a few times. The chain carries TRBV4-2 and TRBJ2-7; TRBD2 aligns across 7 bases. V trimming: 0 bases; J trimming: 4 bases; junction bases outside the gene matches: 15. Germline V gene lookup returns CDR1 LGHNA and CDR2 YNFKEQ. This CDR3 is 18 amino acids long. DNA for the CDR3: TGTGCCAGCAGCCAAGAGGCCCTCGTGGCGGGAGTTCTGTACGAGCAGTACTTC. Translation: CASSQEALVAGVLYEQYF.

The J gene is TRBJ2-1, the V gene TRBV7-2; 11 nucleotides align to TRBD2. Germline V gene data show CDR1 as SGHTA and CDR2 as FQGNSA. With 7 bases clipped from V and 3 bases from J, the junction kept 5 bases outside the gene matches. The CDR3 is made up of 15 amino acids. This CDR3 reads CASTLTSGSYNEQFF. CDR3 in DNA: TGTGCCAGCACCCTAACTAGCGGGAGCTACAATGAGCAGTTCTTC.

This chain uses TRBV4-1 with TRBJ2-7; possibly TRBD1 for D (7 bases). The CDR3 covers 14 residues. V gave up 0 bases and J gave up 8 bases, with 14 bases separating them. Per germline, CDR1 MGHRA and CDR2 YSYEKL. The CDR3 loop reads CASSQDFQGGKQYF. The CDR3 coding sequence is TGCGCCAGCAGCCAAGATTTTCAGGGGGGAAAGCAGTACTTC.

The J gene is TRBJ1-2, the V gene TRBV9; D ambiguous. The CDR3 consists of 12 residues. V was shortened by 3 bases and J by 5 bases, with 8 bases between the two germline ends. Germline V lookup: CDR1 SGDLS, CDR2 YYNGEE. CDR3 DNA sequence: TGTGCCAGCAGCGCAGGAAGTTATGGCTACACCTTC. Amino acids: CASSAGSYGYTF.

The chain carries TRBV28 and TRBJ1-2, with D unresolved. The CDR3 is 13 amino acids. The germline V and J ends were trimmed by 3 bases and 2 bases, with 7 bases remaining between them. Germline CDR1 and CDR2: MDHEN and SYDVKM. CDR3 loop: CASSLNRNYGYTF. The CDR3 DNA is TGTGCCAGCAGTTTGAACAGAAACTATGGCTACACCTTC.

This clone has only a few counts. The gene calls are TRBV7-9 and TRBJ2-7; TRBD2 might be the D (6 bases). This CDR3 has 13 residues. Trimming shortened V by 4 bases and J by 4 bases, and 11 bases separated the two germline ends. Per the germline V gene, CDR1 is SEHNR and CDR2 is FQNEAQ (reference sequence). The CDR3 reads CASSYREPYEQYF. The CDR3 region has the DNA TGTGCCAGCAGCTACCGGGAGCCTTACGAGCAGTACTTC.

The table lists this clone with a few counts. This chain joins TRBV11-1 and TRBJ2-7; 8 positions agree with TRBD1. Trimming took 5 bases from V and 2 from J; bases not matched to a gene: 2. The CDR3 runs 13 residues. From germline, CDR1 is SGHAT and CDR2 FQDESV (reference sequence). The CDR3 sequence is CASSQTGAYEQYF. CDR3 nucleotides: TGTGCCAGCAGCCAGACAGGGGCCTACGAGCAGTACTTC.

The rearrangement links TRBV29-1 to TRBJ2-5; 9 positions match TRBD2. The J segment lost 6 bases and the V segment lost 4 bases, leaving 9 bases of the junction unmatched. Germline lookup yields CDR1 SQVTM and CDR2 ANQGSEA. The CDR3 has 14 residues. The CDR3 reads CSVVFGSGGKTQYF. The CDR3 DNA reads TGCAGCGTTGTCTTCGGTAGCGGGGGAAAGACCCAGTACTTC.

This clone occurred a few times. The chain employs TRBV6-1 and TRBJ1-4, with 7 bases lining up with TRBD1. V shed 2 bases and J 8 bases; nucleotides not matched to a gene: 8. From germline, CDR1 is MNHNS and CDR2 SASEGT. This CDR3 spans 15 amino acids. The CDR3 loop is CASSELRQGREKLFF. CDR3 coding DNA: TGTGCCAGCAGTGAACTTAGACAGGGACGCGAAAAACTGTTTTTT.

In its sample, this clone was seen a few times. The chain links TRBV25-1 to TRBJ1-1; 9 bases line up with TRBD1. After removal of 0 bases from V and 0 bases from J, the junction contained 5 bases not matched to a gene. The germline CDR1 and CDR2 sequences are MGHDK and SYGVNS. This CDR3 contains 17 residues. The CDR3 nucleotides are TGTGCCAGCAGTGAATATCACAGGGGGCCGATGAACACTGAAGCTTTCTTT. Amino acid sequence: CASSEYHRGPMNTEAFF. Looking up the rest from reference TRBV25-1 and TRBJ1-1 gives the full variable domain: EADIYQTPRYLVIGTGKKITLECSQTMGHDKMYWYQQDPGMELHLIHYSYGVNSTEKGDLSSESTVSRIRTEHFPLTLESARPSHTSQYLCASSEYHRGPMNTEAFFGQGTRLTVV.